The 23 T cell receptor beta chains presented below share a single source sample, sequenced in a study of blood T cell repertoires in COVID-19. The table came from immunoSEQ multiplex PCR; TCRdb's copy has only in-frame clones and leaves some out. The sample holds 150,000 to 170,000 clones, around four fifths seen once. The sample comprised peripheral blood. The receptors were gathered from a woman older than 75 with acute or convalescent COVID-19.

The chain links TRBV7-8 to TRBJ1-5, with D uncertain. The germline V gene has CDR1 SGHVS and CDR2 FQNEAQ. Trimming left V 2 bases short and J 1 base short, with 15 bases between. The CDR3 consists of 17 residues. CDR3 DNA sequence: TGTGCCAGCAGCTTACGGTCCGCACGGTTGAGCAATCAGCCCCAGCATTTT. Translating gives CASSLRSARLSNQPQHF.

The V gene is TRBV19, the J gene TRBJ2-2, with 10 nucleotides matching TRBD1. CDR1 and CDR2 from the germline V gene are LNHDA and SQIVND (reference sequence). The CDR3 contains 15 residues. Losses at the gene ends were 7 bases for V and 1 base for J; bases not matched to a gene: 3. The CDR3 spells CASIGQGGNTGELFF. The CDR3 nucleotides are TGTGCCAGTATAGGACAGGGGGGGAACACCGGGGAGCTGTTTTTT. Combining the CDR3 with reference TRBV19 and TRBJ2-2 gives the whole variable domain DGGITQSPKYLFRKEGQNVTLSCEQNLNHDAMYWYRQDPGQGLRLIYYSQIVNDFQKGDIAEGYSVSREKKESFPLTVTSAQKNPTAFYLCASIGQGGNTGELFFGEGSRLTVL.

This clone was seen only once. The chain combines TRBV5-8 with TRBJ2-1, with 12 bases matching TRBD2. The germline gives CDR1 SGHTS, CDR2 YDEGEE. The V gene end was trimmed by 4 bases and the J gene end by 2 bases; junction bases not matched to a gene: 10. The CDR3 has 18 amino acids. The DNA for the CDR3 is TGTGCCAGCAGCCCGGCGCGGCTAGCGGGAGGGCCCTACAATGAGCAGTTCTTC. Translation: CASSPARLAGGPYNEQFF.

The chain combines TRBV3-1 (or the pseudogene TRBV3-2) with TRBJ2-1, with D unresolved. CDR3 size: 16 residues. Germline V gene data show CDR1 as LGHDT and CDR2 as YNNKEL (reference sequence). V shed 3 bases and J shed 0 bases, with 12 bases lying between them. The CDR3 reads CASSHPRRSSYNEQFF. DNA of the CDR3: TGTGCCAGCAGCCATCCCCGGAGAAGCTCCTACAATGAGCAGTTCTTC.

The V gene is TRBV5-1, the J gene TRBJ2-7, with 8 bases identical to TRBD1. This CDR3 has 15 amino acids. The ends lost 2 bases at V and 5 bases at J; junction bases unmatched: 9. Germline V gene lookup returns CDR1 SGHRS and CDR2 YFSETQ. CDR3 in amino acids: CASSFINDRGDEQYF. DNA of the CDR3: TGCGCCAGCAGCTTTATTAACGACAGGGGTGACGAGCAGTACTTC.

This rearrangement joins TRBV6-5 to TRBJ2-1; a weak D match, TRBD2 (5 bases). There are 14 residues in the CDR3. Looked up from germline, CDR1 is MNHEY and CDR2 is SVGAGI. Trimming took 6 bases from V and 0 from J, leaving 9 bases between them. CDR3 residues: CASSLGSSYNEQFF. CDR3 in DNA: TGTGCCAGCAGCTTAGGGAGCTCCTACAATGAGCAGTTCTTC.

This chain uses TRBV18 with TRBJ1-6; tentatively, D is TRBD1 (6 bases). The germline V gene has CDR1 KGHSH and CDR2 LQKENI. The CDR3 runs to 14 residues. Trimming stripped 3 bases from V and 9 bases from J, with 12 bases between. Here the CDR3 DNA reads TGTGCCAGCTCACCTGACTCGACAGGTTCACCCCTCCACTTT. Encoded protein: CASSPDSTGSPLHF.

The CDR3 DNA is TGTGCCAGTGGACTGATCAATCAGCCCCAGCATTTT. This sequence encodes CASGLINQPQHF. This chain uses TRBV2 with TRBJ1-5; no clear D. CDR3 length equals 12 residues. CDR1 SNHLY and CDR2 FYNNEI come from the germline V gene. The ends were cut back, 9 bases at V and 3 bases at J, with 9 bases in the middle.

The V gene is TRBV4-1, the J gene TRBJ2-7; 8 positions match TRBD2. J lost 4 bases, V lost 0 bases, and 8 bases had no gene match. Germline V CDR1 and CDR2: MGHRA, YSYEKL. This CDR3 contains 16 residues. CDR3 coding DNA: TGCGCCAGCAGCCAAGAGGGACTAGTCGGTTTGTACGAGCAGTACTTC. Its translation is CASSQEGLVGLYEQYF.

This chain joins TRBV5-1 and TRBJ2-3, with D possibly TRBD1 on 7 matching bases. This CDR3 spans 17 amino acids. V lost 0 bases and J lost 3, with 17 bases in between. Germline V lookup: CDR1 SGHRS, CDR2 YFSETQ. CDR3 region: CASSLGFRGDGTDTQYF. In nucleotides, the CDR3 is TGCGCCAGCAGCTTGGGATTCAGGGGGGATGGAACAGATACGCAGTATTTT.

This chain uses TRBV9 with TRBJ2-5; 7 bases agree with TRBD1. V lost 0 bases to trimming and J lost 2 bases; unmatched junction nucleotides: 4. CDR3 length: 15 residues. Per the germline V gene, CDR1 is SGDLS and CDR2 is YYNGEE. CDR3: CASSVDRGGQETQYF. For the CDR3, the DNA is TGTGCCAGCAGCGTAGACAGGGGTGGTCAAGAGACCCAGTACTTC. Supplemented by reference TRBV9 and TRBJ2-5, the full variable domain reads DSGVTQTPKHLITATGQRVTLRCSPRSGDLSVYWYQQSLDQGLQFLIQYYNGEERAKGNILERFSAQQFPDLHSELNLSSLELGDSALYFCASSVDRGGQETQYFGPGTRLLVL.

The chain recombines TRBV6-6 with TRBJ2-1; 10 bases align to TRBD1. V gave up 5 bases and J gave up 5 bases; unmatched junction bases: 12. This CDR3 comprises 17 residues. CDR1 and CDR2 from the germline V gene are MNHNY and SVGAGI (reference sequence). This CDR3 is CASSPGTGEGVHNEQFF. The CDR3 bases are TGTGCCAGCAGTCCCGGGACAGGGGAAGGGGTACACAATGAGCAGTTCTTC.

V usage is TRBV27 and J usage is TRBJ2-3, with 11 positions matching TRBD1. Trimming removed 3 bases from V and 3 bases from J; junction bases left unmatched: 8. This CDR3 spans 17 amino acids. The V gene's germline CDR1 is MNHEY and CDR2 SMNVEV (reference sequence). The chain's CDR3 is CASSLYSGTGGTDTQYF. The CDR3, as DNA: TGTGCCAGCAGTTTGTACTCCGGGACAGGGGGAACAGATACGCAGTATTTT.

This clone showed up just a few times. CDR3 sequence: CASSQAGTGDTEAFF. In DNA form, the CDR3 reads TGCGCCAGCAGCCAAGCCGGGACAGGTGACACTGAAGCTTTCTTT. The chain uses TRBV4-3 and TRBJ1-1; 8 nucleotides match TRBD1. V shed 1 base and J 3 bases; nucleotides not matched to a gene: 4. This CDR3 comprises 15 residues. From germline, CDR1 is LGHNA and CDR2 YSLEER.

This clone was picked up a small number of times. This chain links TRBV5-6 with TRBJ1-1; D possibly corresponds to TRBD1 (6 bases). The CDR3 contains 15 residues. The germline gives CDR1 SGHDT, CDR2 YYEEEE. V gave up 3 bases and J gave up 1 base, with 13 bases separating them. CDR3 residues: CASSSPRGKNTEAFF. The CDR3 nucleotides read TGTGCCAGCAGCTCCCCCAGGGGCAAGAACACTGAAGCTTTCTTT.

This clone has a handful of counts. V gene TRBV18 combines with J gene TRBJ2-1; 9 bases fit TRBD1. The CDR3 consists of 14 residues. Germline V gene data show CDR1 as KGHSH and CDR2 as LQKENI. Trimming at V came to 3 bases and at J to 10 bases, leaving 7 bases not matched to a gene. In DNA, the CDR3 is TGTGCCAGCTCACCGGGGACAGGGACAGGAGAGCAGTTCTTC. Translated, it gives CASSPGTGTGEQFF.

This clone was seen only a few times. The CDR3 DNA reads as TGTGCCTGGAGTCCGGGTACTTCGGCTAATGAAAAACTGTTTTTT. This sequence encodes CAWSPGTSANEKLFF. The gene calls are TRBV30 and TRBJ1-4; D unclear. Germline loops: CDR1 GTSNPN, CDR2 SVGIG (reference sequence). This CDR3 is 15 amino acids long. V was trimmed by 2 bases and J by 3 bases, leaving 13 bases between them.

This chain links TRBV15 with TRBJ1-2; D call uncertain. CDR1 and CDR2 from the germline V gene are LNHNV and YYDKDF (reference sequence). V was clipped by 0 bases and J by 5 bases, with 10 bases between them. CDR3 length: 14 residues. The CDR3 DNA reads TGTGCCACCAGCAGAGACCAACACAGTTATGGCTACACCTTC. Protein sequence: CATSRDQHSYGYTF.

The V and J genes are TRBV2 and TRBJ2-5, with D possibly matching TRBD2 (8 bases). The CDR3 is 14 residues long. V was cut by 9 bases and J by 2 bases, with 16 bases left in between. Germline assignment: CDR1 SNHLY and CDR2 FYNNEI. This CDR3 is CASSAGGQQETQYF. In DNA, the CDR3 is TGTGCCAGTAGCGCGGGGGGACAGCAAGAGACCCAGTACTTC.

J is TRBJ2-3 and V is TRBV5-5, with a possible D match to TRBD1 (5 bases). This CDR3 is built from 14 residues. Germline CDR1 and CDR2: SGHKS and YYEKEE (reference sequence). Trimming took off 0 bases at V and 6 bases at J, with 11 bases between the two ends. Written as DNA, the CDR3 is TGTGCCAGCAGCTTGGTGGGGCTCCTTGATACGCAGTATTTT. Amino acid sequence: CASSLVGLLDTQYF.

The chain uses TRBV14 and TRBJ2-7, with 12 bases fitting TRBD2. Germline values: CDR1 SGHDN, CDR2 FVKESK. With 2 bases clipped from V and 4 bases from J, the junction kept 3 bases outside the gene matches. The CDR3 has 15 residues. CDR3 in amino acids: CASSQQLAGGYEQYF. The CDR3 nucleotides read TGTGCCAGCAGCCAACAACTAGCGGGAGGATACGAGCAGTACTTC. The full variable domain, rest sourced from reference TRBV14 and TRBJ2-7, is EAGVTQFPSHSVIEKGQTVTLRCDPISGHDNLYWYRRVMGKEIKFLLHFVKESKQDESGMPNNRFLAERTGGTYSTLKVQPAELEDSGVYFCASSQQLAGGYEQYFGPGTRLTVT.

Concerning this clone: The junction differs from germline at one of its ends, possibly a read error. The CDR3 is CASSSAGLVGYNEQFF. In DNA form, the CDR3 reads TGTGCCAGCAGTTCGGCCGGACTAGTCGGGTACAACGAGCAGTTCTTC. The gene calls are TRBV6-6 and TRBJ2-1, with 7 positions matching TRBD2. Germline V lookup: CDR1 MNHNY, CDR2 SVGAGI (reference sequence). The CDR3 loop spans 16 amino acids.

The count of this clone is one. The chain carries TRBV10-2 and TRBJ1-4; TRBD1 matches at 8 bases. The germline CDR1 and CDR2 sequences are WSHSY and SAAADI. CDR3 size: 14 residues. The junction had 0 bases not matched to a gene; V was cut back by 6 bases and J by 0 bases. The CDR3 DNA follows: TGCGCCAGCAGGGACAGGGCAACTAATGAAAAACTGTTTTTT. It encodes CASRDRATNEKLFF.